Shown below are 8 T cell receptor beta chains from a single sample sequenced in a study of post-analysis software for immune sequencing data. Whole-study results and caveats: Comparison of patients with controls showed five TRBV segments more frequent in patients, TRBV5-6, TRBV5-1 and TRBV20-1 among them.

Antigen specificity for these receptors is unknown. Unique molecular identifiers were carried by the TCR beta cDNA libraries. TCRdb re-analysed the PCR reads in MiXCR, keeping a single row per CDR3 protein. The sample records about 540,000 distinct CDR3 sequences, roughly 34% being singletons. The specimen sequenced was blood. These TCRs come from a girl under 18 with multiple sclerosis.

A word on this clonotype: This likely comes from a read error, as the CDR3 has no conserved phenylalanine or tryptophan at its end. V and J are TRBV6-5 and TRBJ2-7, with D perhaps given as TRBD1 or TRBD2 (5 bases each). The V gene's germline CDR1 is MNHEY and CDR2 SVGAGI. Between the trimmed V and J ends, which lost 0 bases and 2 bases, there was a span of 11 bases. This CDR3 has 15 amino acids. The CDR3 DNA reads as TGTGCCAGCAGTTACTCGAGGGGCTCAACCTACGAGCAGTACTTA. Translated: CASSYSRGSTYEQYL.

V is TRBV5-5 and J is TRBJ2-2; no reliable D call. The CDR3 is made up of 16 amino acids. Deletions cut 0 bases from V and 5 bases from J, with 14 bases between. Per the germline V gene, CDR1 is SGHKS and CDR2 is YYEKEE (reference sequence). CDR3: CASSLGTALPTGELFF. CDR3 in DNA: TGTGCCAGCAGCTTGGGAACCGCTCTTCCAACCGGGGAGCTGTTTTTT.

This clonotype appeared a few times. This rearrangement joins TRBV5-1 to TRBJ2-7, with 8 nucleotides matching TRBD1. The CDR3 runs 16 residues. J gave up 2 bases and V 4 bases, and 11 bases lay outside the gene matches. Germline values: CDR1 SGHRS, CDR2 YFSETQ. The chain's CDR3 is CASSLEPGQDTYEQYF. For the CDR3, the DNA is TGCGCCAGCAGCCTCGAACCGGGACAGGACACCTACGAGCAGTACTTC.

This clonotype has at least ten counts. CDR3 sequence reads: CASSSPTGGPYEQYF. CDR3 in DNA: TGCGCCAGCAGCTCCCCGACAGGGGGTCCCTACGAGCAGTACTTC. The chain combines TRBV4-1 with TRBJ2-7; 9 nucleotides agree with TRBD1. With 5 bases clipped from V and 2 bases from J, the junction kept 7 bases outside the gene matches. The CDR3 is made up of 15 amino acids. Germline V gene sequence: CDR1 MGHRA, CDR2 YSYEKL.

The chain has TRBV20-1 and TRBJ2-3; unclear D gene. Trimming removed 0 bases at V and 5 bases at J, with 15 bases between. Germline V CDR1 and CDR2: DFQATT, SNEGSKA (reference sequence). This CDR3 comprises 15 residues. CDR3 loop: CSARDPLGKGDTQYF. CDR3 sequence (DNA): TGCAGTGCTAGAGATCCCCTTGGGAAGGGAGATACGCAGTATTTT.

This clonotype turned up a few times. The chain couples TRBV4-1 to TRBJ1-5; D is ambiguous. CDR3 length: 15 residues. The V gene lost 1 base and the J gene lost 0 bases, with 7 bases spanning the gap. Looked up from germline, CDR1 is MGHRA and CDR2 is YSYEKL. CDR3: CASSQGYGSNQPQHF. Written as DNA, the CDR3 is TGCGCCAGCAGCCAAGGATATGGTAGCAATCAGCCCCAGCATTTT.

The V gene is TRBV20-1, the J gene TRBJ2-7; perhaps TRBD1 as D (5 bases). The CDR3 runs 12 residues. Looked up from germline, CDR1 is DFQATT and CDR2 is SNEGSKA (reference sequence). CDR3 bases: TGCAGGGAAAACAGGAGAGCCTACGAGCAGTACTTC. This sequence encodes CRENRRAYEQYF.

The J gene is TRBJ2-4, the V gene TRBV6-5; TRBD1 might be the D (6 bases). The J call may not be correct, given that the DNA end is closer to TRBJ2-5. Germline V gene sequence: CDR1 MNHEY, CDR2 SVGAGI. This CDR3 comprises 15 residues. DNA for the CDR3: TGTGCCAGCAGCTCTGACCAGAGGGGGCAAGAGACCCAGTACTTC. Protein product: CASSSDQRGQETQYF.